This passage covers 25 T cell receptor beta chains from one sample sequenced in a study of blood T cells in healthy people across ages. With a J-beta primer mix and a sample-barcoded 5' primer, a second PCR ran roughly 6 to 12 cycles. TCRdb passed the 5' RACE reads through MiXCR, listing each CDR3 protein once. The sample carries about 2 million distinct CDR3 sequences, about 50% recorded once. Sequencing was performed on blood. These receptors originate from a woman aged 40 to 50 in good health.

CDR3 sequence reads: CSTKGAPGGLRSYNEQFF. In nucleotides, the CDR3 is TGCAGTACTAAGGGTGCGCCGGGAGGACTGAGATCCTACAATGAGCAGTTCTTC. This rearrangement joins TRBV20-1 to TRBJ2-1; 7 bases fit TRBD2. The CDR3 has 18 residues. Germline values: CDR1 DFQATT, CDR2 SNEGSKA (reference sequence). V lost 8 bases and J lost 1; bases outside the gene matches: 20.

The V gene is TRBV3-1, the J gene TRBJ2-7; maybe TRBD2 (5 bases). Trimming stripped 2 bases from V and 3 bases from J, with 11 bases between. There are 14 residues in the CDR3. Germline V gene lookup returns CDR1 LGHDT and CDR2 YNNKEL (reference sequence). CDR3 region: CASSQRGQIYEQYF. The CDR3 region has the DNA TGTGCCAGCAGCCAAAGAGGGCAAATCTACGAGCAGTACTTC.

This clonotype has just a few counts. This chain joins TRBV28 and TRBJ2-7; D unclear. Germline CDR1 and CDR2: MDHEN and SYDVKM. The CDR3 consists of 15 residues. V lost 4 bases and J lost 1, with 14 bases in between. CDR3 amino acids: CASSSTPGTSYEQYF. Here the CDR3 DNA reads TGTGCCAGCAGTTCGACACCGGGTACTTCCTACGAGCAGTACTTC.

As concerns this clonotype: A much larger clone lies one base from this, so it may be a read error. The chain carries TRBV7-2 and TRBJ2-3; D uncertain. Germline V CDR1 and CDR2: SGHTA, FQGNSA. This CDR3 spans 13 amino acids. CDR3 region: CASSFGRVDTRYF. The CDR3 nucleotides read TGTGCCAGCAGCTTCGGTAGAGTGGATACGCGGTATTTT.

This clonotype was counted many times. The junction and the germline gene differ at one end; a read error may be behind it. This rearrangement joins TRBV7-7 to TRBJ2-1; D is perhaps TRBD1 (6 bases). CDR1 is SSHAT, CDR2 FNYEAQ, per germline (reference sequence). The CDR3 extends over 15 amino acids. The CDR3 region is CASSLGSGAVEEQFF. In nucleotides, the CDR3 is TGTGCTAGCAGCTTAGGATCAGGGGCCGTCGAGGAGCAGTTCTTC.

The chain combines TRBV5-1 with TRBJ2-5; D is unresolved. CDR3 length: 13 amino acids. Germline CDR1 and CDR2: SGHRS and YFSETQ. V shed 4 bases and J shed 2 bases, with 9 bases lying between them. The CDR3 sequence: CASSQQYQETQYF. Here the CDR3 DNA reads TGCGCCAGCAGCCAGCAATATCAAGAGACCCAGTACTTC. The whole variable domain, filled in from reference TRBV5-1 and TRBJ2-5, reads KAGVTQTPRYLIKTRGQQVTLSCSPISGHRSVSWYQQTPGQGLQFLFEYFSETQRNKGNFPGRFSGRQFSNSRSEMNVSTLELGDSALYLCASSQQYQETQYFGPGTRLLVL.

The chain is built from TRBV2 and TRBJ2-5; D is uncertain. Germline loops: CDR1 SNHLY, CDR2 FYNNEI. Trimming took 1 base from V and 5 from J, leaving 5 bases between them. CDR3 length: 12 amino acids. The DNA of the CDR3 is TGTGCCAGCAGTGAAGAGGCGGAGACCCAGTACTTC. Translated, it gives CASSEEAETQYF. Supplemented by reference TRBV2 and TRBJ2-5, the full variable domain reads EPEVTQTPSHQVTQMGQEVILRCVPISNHLYFYWYRQILGQKVEFLVSFYNNEISEKSEIFDDQFSVERPDGSNFTLKIRSTKLEDSAMYFCASSEEAETQYFGPGTRLLVL.

The chain combines TRBV4-2 with TRBJ2-4; D not certain. The J call may not be correct, given that the DNA end is closer to TRBJ2-7. CDR3 length equals 14 residues. The germline CDR1 and CDR2 sequences are LGHNA and YNFKEQ. In DNA form, the CDR3 reads TGTGCCAGCAGCCAGGGTGCCCCCACCTACGAGCAGTACTTC. Translated: CASSQGAPTYEQYF.

This rearrangement joins TRBV6-2 or TRBV6-3 to TRBJ2-3; TRBD2 agrees at 9 bases. CDR1 and CDR2 (germline): MNHEY, SVGEGT. V shed 2 bases and J 8 bases; nucleotides not matched to a gene: 11. This CDR3 region has 16 residues. This CDR3 reads CASSYVSGGLPGTQYF. The CDR3 DNA sequence: TGTGCCAGCAGTTACGTTAGCGGGGGCCTCCCGGGTACGCAGTATTTT.

This clonotype was counted a few times. The CDR3 DNA is TGCGCCAGCAGTGAGCCGACAGGGGTCAATGAGCAGTTCTTC. As protein: CASSEPTGVNEQFF. This sequence joins TRBV10-1 and TRBJ2-1; 8 bases map to TRBD1. CDR1 WNHNN and CDR2 SYGVQD come from the germline V gene (reference sequence). CDR3 length: 14 residues. Losses at the gene ends were 2 bases for V and 6 bases for J; bases not matched to a gene: 3.

This clonotype came up a few times. The genes are TRBV7-2 and TRBJ1-6; no firm D call. This CDR3 contains 13 residues. Germline assignment: CDR1 SGHTA and CDR2 FQGNSA. Trimming stripped 2 bases from V and 7 bases from J, with 6 bases between. CDR3 region: CASSLHRNSPLHF. In nucleotides, the CDR3 is TGTGCCAGCAGCTTACACCGAAATTCACCCCTCCACTTT.

The rearrangement links TRBV4-2 to TRBJ1-4; 9 bases are shared with TRBD1. CDR1 LGHNA and CDR2 YNFKEQ come from the germline V gene. The ends lost 10 bases at V and 5 bases at J; junction bases unmatched: 8. The CDR3 is made up of 14 amino acids. CDR3 bases: TGTGCCAACACCGCCGGGACAGGGAATGAAAAACTGTTTTTT. Translation: CANTAGTGNEKLFF.

The chain couples TRBV7-2 to TRBJ1-5; 8 bases match TRBD1. Trimming took 5 bases from V and 1 from J; bases not matched to a gene: 4. This CDR3 is built from 15 residues. Germline V gives CDR1 SGHTA, CDR2 FQGNSA. The CDR3 DNA reads TGTGCCAGCAGCCAACAGGGGGGGAGCAATCAGCCCCAGCATTTT. Protein product: CASSQQGGSNQPQHF. The variable domain in full, completed from reference TRBV7-2 and TRBJ1-5, reads GAGVSQSPSNKVTEKGKDVELRCDPISGHTALYWYRQSLGQGLEFLIYFQGNSAPDKSGLPSDRFSAERTGGSVSTLTIQRTQQEDSAVYLCASSQQGGSNQPQHFGDGTRLSIL.

The V gene is TRBV10-3, the J gene TRBJ2-1; 7 bases align to TRBD1. The CDR3 covers 16 residues. V lost 3 bases and J lost 2; bases outside the gene matches: 7. From germline, CDR1 is ENHRY and CDR2 SYGVKD. CDR3 nucleotides: TGTGCCATCAGTGAAGCCGCAGGGACAGCCTACAATGAGCAGTTCTTC. It specifies CAISEAAGTAYNEQFF.

This clonotype has more than one count but fewer than ten. The chain joins TRBV7-9 to TRBJ1-2; TRBD1 matches at 7 bases. Germline CDR1 is SEHNR and CDR2 is FQNEAQ (reference sequence). V shed 5 bases and J 1 base; nucleotides not matched to a gene: 4. The CDR3 covers 14 residues. CDR3 in amino acids: CASSKGQSNYGYTF. DNA for the CDR3: TGTGCCAGCAGCAAGGGACAGAGTAACTATGGCTACACCTTC.

The chain combines TRBV6-6 with TRBJ2-5; D gene unclear. V lost 4 bases to trimming and J lost 2 bases, with 8 bases between them. CDR1 is MNHNY, CDR2 SVGAGI, per germline (reference sequence). This CDR3 has 13 residues. The CDR3 here is CASSWANQETQYF. In DNA, the CDR3 is TGTGCCAGCAGTTGGGCGAATCAAGAGACCCAGTACTTC.

The table lists this clonotype with a few counts. V gene TRBV7-2 combines with J gene TRBJ2-1, with D tentatively TRBD1 (5 bases). The CDR3 has 16 residues. The germline V gene encodes CDR1 SGHTA and CDR2 FQGNSA. The V end lost 1 base, the J end lost 1 base, and 11 bases lay between the germline ends. CDR3 sequence: CASSLVTDLSYNEQFF. The CDR3 DNA sequence: TGTGCCAGCAGCTTAGTGACAGACCTTTCCTACAATGAGCAGTTCTTC.

The chain joins TRBV4-2 to TRBJ2-1; D possibly matches TRBD1 or TRBD2 (5 bases each). This CDR3 has 15 residues. Germline lookup yields CDR1 LGHNA and CDR2 YNFKEQ. Trimming cost V 0 bases and J 8 bases, with 14 bases left between them. The CDR3 loop is CASSQDYLRDHEQFF. CDR3 nucleotides: TGTGCCAGCAGCCAAGATTATCTACGGGACCATGAGCAGTTCTTC.

This clonotype was observed at least ten times. V and J are TRBV10-3 and TRBJ2-7, with D perhaps assigned TRBD1 or TRBD2 (5 bases each). The length of the CDR3 is 14 residues. Germline values: CDR1 ENHRY, CDR2 SYGVKD. V dropped 4 bases and J dropped 2 bases, with 12 bases sitting between them. The CDR3 DNA follows: TGTGCCATCAGTGGGGGGACGGATCCCTACGAGCAGTACTTC. This encodes CAISGGTDPYEQYF.

V and J are TRBV20-1 and TRBJ2-1, with 10 bases fitting TRBD2. The CDR3 contains 15 residues. Trimming took 6 bases from V and 10 from J; bases not matched to a gene: 15. CDR1 is DFQATT, CDR2 SNEGSKA, per germline (reference sequence). CDR3 nucleotides: TGCAGTGCAAAGAAGCCGGGACTAGCGTTGGGAGAGCAGTTCTTC. Translated: CSAKKPGLALGEQFF.

The chain couples TRBV20-1 to TRBJ1-1, with no clear D. V was trimmed by 2 bases and J by 1 base, leaving 2 bases between them. The germline CDR1 and CDR2 sequences are DFQATT and SNEGSKA (reference sequence). CDR3 length: 11 amino acids. The chain's CDR3 is CSARQNTEAFF. The CDR3, as DNA: TGCAGTGCTAGACAGAACACTGAAGCTTTCTTT.

The V and J genes are TRBV29-1 and TRBJ2-7; 7 bases match TRBD1. This CDR3 region has 12 residues. V shed 4 bases, J shed 9 bases, and the junction held 9 bases outside the gene matches. CDR1 and CDR2 from the germline V gene are SQVTM and ANQGSEA. The DNA for the CDR3 is TGCAGCGTTGGAGAGGGGGCAAGCGGGCAGTACTTC. It encodes CSVGEGASGQYF.

The chain links TRBV7-8 to TRBJ2-1, with D perhaps TRBD1 or TRBD2 (7 bases each). The CDR3 has 14 residues. Germline V gene lookup returns CDR1 SGHVS and CDR2 FQNEAQ. The V end was cut by 1 base, the J end by 15 bases, with 19 bases between. The CDR3 spells CASSLDRGTWGGFF. For the CDR3, the DNA is TGTGCCAGCAGCTTAGACAGGGGCACGTGGGGGGGGTTCTTC.

This clonotype has more than one count but fewer than ten. The genes are TRBV9 and TRBJ1-1; D remains ambiguous. Germline V gives CDR1 SGDLS, CDR2 YYNGEE. This CDR3 has 13 residues. Trimming removed 4 bases from V and 7 bases from J, with 14 bases in between. The CDR3 bases are TGTGCCAGCAGCCCTAAGTTGGGGATTGAAGCTTTCTTT. The encoded protein is CASSPKLGIEAFF.

The chain's CDR3 is CASSQFTEAFF. The CDR3 DNA reads TGTGCCAGCAGCCAATTCACTGAAGCTTTCTTT. The rearrangement joins TRBV6-2 or TRBV6-3 to TRBJ1-1; D gene uncertain. With 6 bases removed from V and 4 bases from J, the gap between germline ends came to 6 bases. The CDR3 totals 11 residues. CDR1 is MNHEY and CDR2 is SVGEGT in the germline V gene.